This T cell receptor (beta chain) was captured in a study of T-cell reconstitution after alpha-beta-depleted transplantation in children. Preparation of the TCRbeta library involved a method that used unique molecular identifiers. TCRdb re-analysed the PCR reads in MiXCR, keeping a single row per CDR3 protein. Of 250,000 to 400,000 distinct CDR3 sequences in the sample, approximately 23% are singletons; the top ten hold roughly 9.8%. Worth noting for this clonotype: Its target is unknown.

Whole-study findings and limits: Several hundred expanded graft clones reportedly were the source of alpha-beta T cells about two months after transplant. When one year had passed after transplant, most T-cell counts and diversity came from newly produced T cells. Some patients' high day-60 TCRbeta diversity was traced to surviving recipient T cells and thymic progenitors.

The germline V gene encodes CDR1 SGHTA and CDR2 FQGNSA. Trimming took 5 bases from V and 9 from J; bases not matched to a gene: 15. The CDR3 extends over 16 amino acids. The rearrangement links TRBV7-2 to TRBJ2-7, with 11 bases identical to TRBD2. The sequenced sample was PBMCs, mostly from graft donor cells, obtained 180 days after TCRalphabeta/CD19-depleted stem cell transplant. The clonotype comes from a male patient aged 10 to 17 who had a stem cell transplant for acute lymphoblastic leukemia, so the T cells may come from the graft donor. CDR3 nucleotide sequence: TGTGCCAGCAGCCCCGCGGGGCTAGCGGGAGGAGGTCGGCAGTACTTC. It translates to CASSPAGLAGGGRQYF.